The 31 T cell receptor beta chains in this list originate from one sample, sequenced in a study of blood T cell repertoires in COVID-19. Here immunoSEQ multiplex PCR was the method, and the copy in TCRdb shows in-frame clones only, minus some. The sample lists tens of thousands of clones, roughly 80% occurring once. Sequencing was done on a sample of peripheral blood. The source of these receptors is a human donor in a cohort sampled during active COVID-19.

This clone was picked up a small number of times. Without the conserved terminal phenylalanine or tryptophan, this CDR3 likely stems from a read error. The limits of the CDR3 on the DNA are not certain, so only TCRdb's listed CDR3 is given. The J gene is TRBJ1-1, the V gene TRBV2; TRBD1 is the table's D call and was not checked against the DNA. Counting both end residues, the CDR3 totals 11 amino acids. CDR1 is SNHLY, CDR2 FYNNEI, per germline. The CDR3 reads CASSETRDRVD.

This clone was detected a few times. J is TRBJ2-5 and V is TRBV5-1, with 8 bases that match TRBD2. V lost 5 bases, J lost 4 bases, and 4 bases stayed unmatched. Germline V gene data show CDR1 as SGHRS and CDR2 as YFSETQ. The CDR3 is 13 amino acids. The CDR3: CASRAGDGETQYF. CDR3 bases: TGCGCCAGCAGAGCGGGGGATGGAGAGACCCAGTACTTC. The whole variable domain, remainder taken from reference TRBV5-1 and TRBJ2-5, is KAGVTQTPRYLIKTRGQQVTLSCSPISGHRSVSWYQQTPGQGLQFLFEYFSETQRNKGNFPGRFSGRQFSNSRSEMNVSTLELGDSALYLCASRAGDGETQYFGPGTRLLVL.

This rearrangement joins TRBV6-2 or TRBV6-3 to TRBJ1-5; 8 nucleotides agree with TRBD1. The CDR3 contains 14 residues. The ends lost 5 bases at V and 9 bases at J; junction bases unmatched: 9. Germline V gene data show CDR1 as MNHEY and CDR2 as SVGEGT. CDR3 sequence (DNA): TGTGCCAGCAGTCTAGGGACAGGCCAACTGCCCCAGCATTTT. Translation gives CASSLGTGQLPQHF.

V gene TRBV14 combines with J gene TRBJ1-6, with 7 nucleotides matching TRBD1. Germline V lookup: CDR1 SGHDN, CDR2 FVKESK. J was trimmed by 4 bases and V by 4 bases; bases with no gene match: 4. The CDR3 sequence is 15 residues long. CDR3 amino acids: CASSPRDRYNSPLHF. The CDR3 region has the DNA TGTGCCAGCAGCCCCCGGGACAGATATAATTCACCCCTCCACTTT. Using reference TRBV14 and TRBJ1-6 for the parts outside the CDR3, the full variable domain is EAGVTQFPSHSVIEKGQTVTLRCDPISGHDNLYWYRRVMGKEIKFLLHFVKESKQDESGMPNNRFLAERTGGTYSTLKVQPAELEDSGVYFCASSPRDRYNSPLHFGNGTRLTVT.

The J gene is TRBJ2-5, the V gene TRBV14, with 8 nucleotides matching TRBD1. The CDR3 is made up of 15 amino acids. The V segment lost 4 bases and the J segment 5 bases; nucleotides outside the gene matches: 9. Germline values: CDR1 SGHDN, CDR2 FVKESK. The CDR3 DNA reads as TGTGCCAGCAGCCGCCCAGGGGGCGGGCGGGAGACCCAGTACTTC. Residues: CASSRPGGGRETQYF.

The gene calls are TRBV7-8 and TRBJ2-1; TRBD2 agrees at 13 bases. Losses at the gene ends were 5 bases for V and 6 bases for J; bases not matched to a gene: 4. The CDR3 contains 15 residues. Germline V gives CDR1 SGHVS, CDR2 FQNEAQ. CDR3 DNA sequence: TGTGCCAGCAGCGAGACTAGCGGGGGGTTCAATGAGCAGTTCTTC. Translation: CASSETSGGFNEQFF.

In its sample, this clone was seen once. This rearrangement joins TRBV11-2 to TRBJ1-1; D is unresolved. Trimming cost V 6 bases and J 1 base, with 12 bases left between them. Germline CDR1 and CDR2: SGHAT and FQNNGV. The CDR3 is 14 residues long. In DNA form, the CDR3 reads TGTGCCAGCAGTCCGACAAGACAGAACACTGAAGCTTTCTTT. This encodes CASSPTRQNTEAFF.

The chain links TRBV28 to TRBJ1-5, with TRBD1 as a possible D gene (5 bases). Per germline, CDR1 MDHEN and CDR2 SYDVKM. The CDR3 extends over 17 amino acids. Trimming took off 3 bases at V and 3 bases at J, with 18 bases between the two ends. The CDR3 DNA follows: TGTGCCAGCAGTTTGGGTGCGGGCGGGGGATCCAATCAGCCCCAGCATTTT. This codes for CASSLGAGGGSNQPQHF.

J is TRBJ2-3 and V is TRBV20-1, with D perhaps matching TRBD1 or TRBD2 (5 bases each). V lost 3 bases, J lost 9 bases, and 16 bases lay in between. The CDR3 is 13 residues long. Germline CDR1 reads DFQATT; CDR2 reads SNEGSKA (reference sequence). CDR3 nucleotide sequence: TGCAGTGCTAGTGAGGGGTTCACGGGGACGCAGTATTTT. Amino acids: CSASEGFTGTQYF.

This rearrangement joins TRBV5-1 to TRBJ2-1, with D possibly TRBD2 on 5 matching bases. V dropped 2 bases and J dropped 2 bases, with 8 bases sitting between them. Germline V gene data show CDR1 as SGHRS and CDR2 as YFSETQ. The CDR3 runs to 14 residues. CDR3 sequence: CASSLAETYNEQFF. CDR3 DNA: TGCGCCAGCAGCTTAGCGGAAACCTACAATGAGCAGTTCTTC.

CDR3: CASSLGGRGYTEAFF. The CDR3, as DNA: TGTGCCAGCAGCTTAGGGGGCAGGGGGTACACTGAAGCTTTCTTT. V usage is TRBV11-2 and J usage is TRBJ1-1; 7 bases match TRBD1. V lost 1 base, J lost 3 bases, and 5 bases stayed unmatched. The CDR3 is 15 residues long. In germline, CDR1 is SGHAT, CDR2 FQNNGV.

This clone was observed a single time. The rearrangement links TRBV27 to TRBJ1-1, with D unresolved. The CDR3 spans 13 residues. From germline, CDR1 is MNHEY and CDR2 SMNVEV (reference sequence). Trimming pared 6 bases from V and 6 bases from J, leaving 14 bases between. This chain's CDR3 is CASRNSRSSEAFF. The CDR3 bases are TGTGCCAGCAGAAACAGCAGGTCGTCTGAAGCTTTCTTT.

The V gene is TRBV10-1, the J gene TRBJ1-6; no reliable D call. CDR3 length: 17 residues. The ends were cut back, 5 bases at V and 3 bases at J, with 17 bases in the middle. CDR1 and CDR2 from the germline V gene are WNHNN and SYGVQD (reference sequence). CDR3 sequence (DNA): TGCGCCAGCAGTCCTTCCCTTGTATTGTACTATAATTCACCCCTCCACTTT. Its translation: CASSPSLVLYYNSPLHF.

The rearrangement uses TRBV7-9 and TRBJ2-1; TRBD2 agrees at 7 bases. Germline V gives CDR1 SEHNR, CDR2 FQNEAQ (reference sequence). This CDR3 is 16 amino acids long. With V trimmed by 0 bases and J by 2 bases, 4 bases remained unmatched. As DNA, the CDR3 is TGTGCCAGCAGCTTAGCGCGCGGGAGTGCCTACAATGAGCAGTTCTTC. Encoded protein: CASSLARGSAYNEQFF.

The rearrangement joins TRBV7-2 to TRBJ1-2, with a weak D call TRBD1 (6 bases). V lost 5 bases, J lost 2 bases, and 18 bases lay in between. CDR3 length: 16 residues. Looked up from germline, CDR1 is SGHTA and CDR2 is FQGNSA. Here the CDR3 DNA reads TGTGCCAGCAGCGCACAGGGTGGGCTTACCAACTATGGCTACACCTTC. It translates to CASSAQGGLTNYGYTF.

This CDR3 reads CASSLAGQNHPYYEQYF. The CDR3, as DNA: TGTGCCAGCAGCCTGGCTGGACAGAATCACCCGTACTACGAGCAGTACTTC. J is TRBJ2-7 and V is TRBV11-2; tentatively, D is TRBD1 (6 bases). The CDR3 is 17 amino acids. CDR1 and CDR2 (germline): SGHAT, FQNNGV. Trimming pared 5 bases from V and 3 bases from J, leaving 23 bases between.

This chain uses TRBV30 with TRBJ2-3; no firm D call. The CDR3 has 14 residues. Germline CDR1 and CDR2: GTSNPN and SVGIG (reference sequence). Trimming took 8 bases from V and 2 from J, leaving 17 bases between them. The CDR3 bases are TGTGCCGAACAGAAGTCTTGGAACACAGATACGCAGTATTTT. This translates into CAEQKSWNTDTQYF.

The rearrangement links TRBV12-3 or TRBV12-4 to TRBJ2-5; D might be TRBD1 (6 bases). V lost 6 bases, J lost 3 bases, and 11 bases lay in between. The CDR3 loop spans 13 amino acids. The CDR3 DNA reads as TGTGCCAGCAGCTTCAGGGACAAAGAGACCCAGTACTTC. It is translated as CASSFRDKETQYF.

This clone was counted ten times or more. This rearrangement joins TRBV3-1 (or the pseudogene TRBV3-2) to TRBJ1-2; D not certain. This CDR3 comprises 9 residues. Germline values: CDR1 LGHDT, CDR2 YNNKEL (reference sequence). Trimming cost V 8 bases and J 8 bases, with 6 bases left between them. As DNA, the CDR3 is TGTGCCAGCCCCCAGGGCTACACCTTC. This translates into CASPQGYTF.

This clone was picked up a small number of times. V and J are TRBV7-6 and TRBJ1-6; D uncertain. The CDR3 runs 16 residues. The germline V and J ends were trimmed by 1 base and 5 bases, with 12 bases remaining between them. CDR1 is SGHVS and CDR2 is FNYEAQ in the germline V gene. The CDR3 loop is CASSLGRPANNSPLHF. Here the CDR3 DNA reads TGTGCCAGCAGCTTAGGGAGACCCGCCAATAATTCACCCCTCCACTTT.

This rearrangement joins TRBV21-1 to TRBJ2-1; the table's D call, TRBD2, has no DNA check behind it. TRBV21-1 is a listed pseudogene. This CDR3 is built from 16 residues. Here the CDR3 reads CASRVRGRAFYNEQFF. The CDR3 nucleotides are TGTGCCAGCCGAGTACGCGGGAGGGCCTTCTACAATGAGCAGTTCTTC.

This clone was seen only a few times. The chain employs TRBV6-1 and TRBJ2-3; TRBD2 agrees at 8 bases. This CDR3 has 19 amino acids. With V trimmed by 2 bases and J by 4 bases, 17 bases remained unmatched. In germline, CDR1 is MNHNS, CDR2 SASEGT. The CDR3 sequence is CASSEIMTGSGIFPDTQYF. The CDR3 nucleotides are TGTGCCAGCAGTGAAATTATGACCGGTAGCGGGATTTTCCCAGATACGCAGTATTTT.

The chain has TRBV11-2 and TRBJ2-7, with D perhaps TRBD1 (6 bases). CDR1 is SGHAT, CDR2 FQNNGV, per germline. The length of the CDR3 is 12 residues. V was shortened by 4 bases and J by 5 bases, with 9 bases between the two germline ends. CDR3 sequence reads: CASSSSGDEQYF. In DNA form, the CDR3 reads TGTGCCAGCAGCTCATCAGGGGACGAGCAGTACTTC.

CDR3 amino acids: CASSISGVNNEQFF. The CDR3 DNA sequence: TGCGCCAGCAGTATTAGCGGGGTAAACAATGAGCAGTTCTTC. This chain uses TRBV5-1 with TRBJ2-1, with TRBD2 matching 8 bases. Germline CDR1 and CDR2: SGHRS and YFSETQ. J gave up 5 bases and V 5 bases, and 6 bases lay outside the gene matches. The CDR3 consists of 14 residues.

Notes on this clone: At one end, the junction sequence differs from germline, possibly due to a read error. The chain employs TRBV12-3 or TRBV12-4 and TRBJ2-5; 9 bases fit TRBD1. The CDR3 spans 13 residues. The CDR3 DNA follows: TGTGCCAGCAGTTCAACCACAGGGGGCGCAAGGGACTTC. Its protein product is CASSSTTGGARDF.

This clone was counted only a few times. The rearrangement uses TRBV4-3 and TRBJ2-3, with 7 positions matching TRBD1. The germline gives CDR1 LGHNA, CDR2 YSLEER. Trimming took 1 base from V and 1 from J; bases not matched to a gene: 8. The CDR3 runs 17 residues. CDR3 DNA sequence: TGCGCCAGCAGCCAAGGAAGTACAGGGGACGGCACAGATACGCAGTATTTT. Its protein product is CASSQGSTGDGTDTQYF.

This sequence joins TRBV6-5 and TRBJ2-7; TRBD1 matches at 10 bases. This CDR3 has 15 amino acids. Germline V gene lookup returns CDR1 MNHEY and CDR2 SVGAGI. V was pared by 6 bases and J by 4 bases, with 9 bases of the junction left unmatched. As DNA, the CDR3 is TGTGCCAGCAGCCCGGGACAGGGGTTAAGGTACGAGCAGTACTTC. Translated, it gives CASSPGQGLRYEQYF.

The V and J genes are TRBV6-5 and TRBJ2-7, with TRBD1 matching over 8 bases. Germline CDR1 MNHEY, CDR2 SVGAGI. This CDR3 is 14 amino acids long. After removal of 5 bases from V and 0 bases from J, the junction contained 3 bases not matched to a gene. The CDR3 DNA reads TGTGCCAGCAGTCGGACAGGGAGCTCCTACGAGCAGTACTTC. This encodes CASSRTGSSYEQYF.

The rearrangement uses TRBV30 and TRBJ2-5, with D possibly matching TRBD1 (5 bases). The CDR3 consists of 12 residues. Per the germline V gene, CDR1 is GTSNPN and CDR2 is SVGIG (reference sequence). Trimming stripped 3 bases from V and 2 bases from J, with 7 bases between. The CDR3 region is CAWRGAQETQYF. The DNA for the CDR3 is TGTGCCTGGAGAGGGGCACAAGAGACCCAGTACTTC. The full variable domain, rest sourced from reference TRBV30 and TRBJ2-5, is SQTIHQWPATLVQPVGSPLSLECTVEGTSNPNLYWYRQAAGRGLQLLFYSVGIGQISSEVPQNLSASRPQDRQFILSSKKLLLSDSGFYLCAWRGAQETQYFGPGTRLLVL.

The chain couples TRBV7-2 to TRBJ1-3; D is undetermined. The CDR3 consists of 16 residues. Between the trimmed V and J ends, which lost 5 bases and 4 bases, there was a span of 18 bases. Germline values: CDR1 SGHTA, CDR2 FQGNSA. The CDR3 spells CASSPAAFSSGNTIYF. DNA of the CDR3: TGTGCCAGCAGCCCCGCGGCGTTCAGCAGCGGAAACACCATATATTTT.

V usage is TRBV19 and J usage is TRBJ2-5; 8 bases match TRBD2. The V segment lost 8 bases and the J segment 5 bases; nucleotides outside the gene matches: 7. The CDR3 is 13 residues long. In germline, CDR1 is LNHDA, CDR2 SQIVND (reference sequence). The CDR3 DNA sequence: TGTGCCAGTGGCAGCGGGAGATGGGAGACCCAGTACTTC. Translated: CASGSGRWETQYF.